The clone carrying this T cell receptor (beta chain) counts as medium-sized. Multiplex PCR with 32 V and 13 J primers amplified TCR beta CDR3. TCRdb passed the multiplex PCR reads through MiXCR, listing each CDR3 protein once. The table records around 10,000 distinct CDR3 sequences, 25% to 30% of them present only once. Bulk tumor genomic DNA (around 660 ng per sample) served as template. Several far-apart biopsies were taken per primary tumor during surgery. Each patient presented with untreated, newly diagnosed non-small cell lung cancer and received curative surgery. Individuals who provided samples were patients with newly diagnosed non-small cell lung cancer who were having surgery with curative intent. The CDR3 runs to 15 residues. The V gene's germline CDR1 is LNHDA and CDR2 SQIVND (reference sequence). Trimming took 6 bases from V and 4 from J; bases not matched to a gene: 6. This specimen comes from a study of immune heterogeneity within non-small cell lung tumors.

The chain carries TRBV19 and TRBJ1-4; 9 bases are shared with TRBD1. This TCR derives from a woman aged 60-75 years with non-small cell lung cancer. Material for sequencing was lung tumor tissue. CDR3 sequence (DNA): TGTGCCAGTAGGGAACCGGGACAGGGTAATGAAAAACTGTTTTTT. This encodes CASREPGQGNEKLFF.